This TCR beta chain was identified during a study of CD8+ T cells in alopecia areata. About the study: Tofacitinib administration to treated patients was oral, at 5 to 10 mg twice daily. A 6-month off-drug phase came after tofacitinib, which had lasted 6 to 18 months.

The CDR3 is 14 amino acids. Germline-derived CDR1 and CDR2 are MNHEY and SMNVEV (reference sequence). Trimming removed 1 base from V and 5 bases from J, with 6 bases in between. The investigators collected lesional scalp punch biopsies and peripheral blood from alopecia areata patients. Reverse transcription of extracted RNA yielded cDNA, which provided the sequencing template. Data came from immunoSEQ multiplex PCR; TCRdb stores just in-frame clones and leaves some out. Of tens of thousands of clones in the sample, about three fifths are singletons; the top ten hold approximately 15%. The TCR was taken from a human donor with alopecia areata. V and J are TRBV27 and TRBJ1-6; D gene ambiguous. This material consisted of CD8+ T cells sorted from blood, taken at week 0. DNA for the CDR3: TGTGCCAGCAGTTTATGGAGAGATAATTCACCCCTCCACTTT. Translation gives CASSLWRDNSPLHF.